This T cell receptor beta chain appears in the sequencing data of a study of T-cell memory formation after mild COVID-19. Study as a whole: TCR clusters mostly belonged to single donors.

Worth noting for this clonotype: Antigen: not known.

V was pared by 6 bases and J by 8 bases, with 13 bases between. The CDR3 extends over 12 amino acids. MiXCR, run by TCRdb on the 5' RACE reads, gives a single entry per CDR3 protein. The sample includes about 410,000 distinct CDR3 sequences, roughly a quarter of them seen just once. Study-wide points: Clones contracting day 15 to 85 were balanced CD4/CD8; later expanders leaned CD4+. Nothing showed for sure that second-wave clones peaking on day 37 were SARS-CoV-2 specific.

This clonotype was sampled from an adult woman who had mild COVID-19 (a few samples of this study predate the infection). Cell type and time point are not known. This chain uses TRBV12-3 or TRBV12-4 with TRBJ1-1, with a weak D call TRBD1 (6 bases). Source material: PBMCs or a T cell subset sorted from them (not recorded which). The CDR3 sequence is CASSLRDREAFF. In nucleotides, the CDR3 is TGTGCCAGCAGCCTGCGAGACAGGGAAGCTTTCTTT.